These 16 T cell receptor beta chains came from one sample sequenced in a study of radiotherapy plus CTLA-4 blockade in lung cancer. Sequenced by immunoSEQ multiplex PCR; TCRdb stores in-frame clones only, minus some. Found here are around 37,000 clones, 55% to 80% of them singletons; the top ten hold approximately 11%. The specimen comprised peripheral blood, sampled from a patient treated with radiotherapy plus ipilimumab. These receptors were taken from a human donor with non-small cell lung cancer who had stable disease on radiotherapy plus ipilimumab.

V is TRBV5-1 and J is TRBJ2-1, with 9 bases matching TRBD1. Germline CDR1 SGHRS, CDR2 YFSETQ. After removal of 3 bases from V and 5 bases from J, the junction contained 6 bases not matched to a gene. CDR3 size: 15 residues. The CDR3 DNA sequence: TGCGCCAGCAGCTGGGGATGGACAGGGGACAATGAGCAGTTCTTC. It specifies CASSWGWTGDNEQFF.

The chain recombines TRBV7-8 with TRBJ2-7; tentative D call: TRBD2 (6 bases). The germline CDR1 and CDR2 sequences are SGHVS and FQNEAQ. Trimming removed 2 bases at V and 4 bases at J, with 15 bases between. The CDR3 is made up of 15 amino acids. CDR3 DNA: TGTGCCAGCAGCTTAAGAACTAGCAGCGGGTACGAGCAGTACTTC. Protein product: CASSLRTSSGYEQYF.

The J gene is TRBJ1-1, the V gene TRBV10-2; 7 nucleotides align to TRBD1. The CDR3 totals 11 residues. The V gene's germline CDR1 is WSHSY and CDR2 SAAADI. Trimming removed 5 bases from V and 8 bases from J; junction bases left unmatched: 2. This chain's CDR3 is CASSKTGEAFF. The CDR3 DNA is TGCGCCAGCAGTAAGACAGGGGAAGCTTTCTTT.

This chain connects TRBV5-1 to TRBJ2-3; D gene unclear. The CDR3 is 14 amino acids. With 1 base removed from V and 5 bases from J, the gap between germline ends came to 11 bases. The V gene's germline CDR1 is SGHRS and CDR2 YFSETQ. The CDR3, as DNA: TGCGCCAGCAGCTTGAGTTTTAACGGAGATACGCAGTATTTT. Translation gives CASSLSFNGDTQYF.

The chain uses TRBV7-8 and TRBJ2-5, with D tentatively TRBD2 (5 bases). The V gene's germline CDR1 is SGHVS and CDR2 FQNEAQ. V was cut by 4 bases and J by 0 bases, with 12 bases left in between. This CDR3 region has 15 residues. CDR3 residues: CASSSWTGNQETQYF. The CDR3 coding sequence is TGTGCCAGCAGCTCCTGGACCGGGAACCAAGAGACCCAGTACTTC. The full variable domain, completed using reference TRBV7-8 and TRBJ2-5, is GAGVSQSPRYKVAKRGQDVALRCDPISGHVSLFWYQQALGQGPEFLTYFQNEAQLDKSGLPSDRFFAERPEGSVSTLKIQRTQQEDSAVYLCASSSWTGNQETQYFGPGTRLLVL.

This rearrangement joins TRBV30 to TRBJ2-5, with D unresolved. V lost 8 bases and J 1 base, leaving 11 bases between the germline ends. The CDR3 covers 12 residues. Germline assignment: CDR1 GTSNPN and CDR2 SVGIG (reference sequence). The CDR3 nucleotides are TGTGCCAGCGAGAGAATCCAAGAGACCCAGTACTTC. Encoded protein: CASERIQETQYF.

The CDR3 region has the DNA TGTGCCAGCAGCTTGGCCCTGGGTAGGGGGCGGGGGGACGGTTCTACGCAGTATTTT. Protein product: CASSLALGRGRGDGSTQYF. The chain couples TRBV5-4 to TRBJ2-3; tentatively, D is TRBD2 (8 bases). Germline V gene data show CDR1 as SGHNT and CDR2 as YYREEE (reference sequence). The length of the CDR3 is 19 residues. The V end lost 0 bases, the J end lost 8 bases, and 28 bases lay between the germline ends.

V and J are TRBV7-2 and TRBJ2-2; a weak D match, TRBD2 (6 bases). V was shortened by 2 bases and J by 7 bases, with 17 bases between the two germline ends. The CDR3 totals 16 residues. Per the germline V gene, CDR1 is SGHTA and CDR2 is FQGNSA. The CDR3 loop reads CASSLPSAGRGGELFF. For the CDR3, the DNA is TGTGCCAGCAGCTTACCTAGCGCGGGAAGGGGCGGGGAGCTGTTTTTT.

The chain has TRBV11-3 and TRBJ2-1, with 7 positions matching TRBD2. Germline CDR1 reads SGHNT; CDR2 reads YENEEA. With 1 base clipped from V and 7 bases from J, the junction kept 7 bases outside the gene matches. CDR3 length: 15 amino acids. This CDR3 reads CASSLGLGGSNEQFF. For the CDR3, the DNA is TGTGCCAGCAGCTTAGGCTTGGGAGGGTCAAATGAGCAGTTCTTC. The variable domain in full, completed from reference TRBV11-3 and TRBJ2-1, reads EAGVVQSPRYKIIEKKQPVAFWCNPISGHNTLYWYLQNLGQGPELLIRYENEEAVDDSQLPKDRFSAERLKGVDSTLKIQPAELGDSAVYLCASSLGLGGSNEQFFGPGTRLTVL.

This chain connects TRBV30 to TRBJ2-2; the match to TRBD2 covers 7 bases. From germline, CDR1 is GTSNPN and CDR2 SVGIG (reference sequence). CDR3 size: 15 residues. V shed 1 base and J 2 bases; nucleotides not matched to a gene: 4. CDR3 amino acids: CAWSGGGFNTGELFF. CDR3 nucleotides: TGTGCCTGGAGTGGCGGGGGATTTAACACCGGGGAGCTGTTTTTT.

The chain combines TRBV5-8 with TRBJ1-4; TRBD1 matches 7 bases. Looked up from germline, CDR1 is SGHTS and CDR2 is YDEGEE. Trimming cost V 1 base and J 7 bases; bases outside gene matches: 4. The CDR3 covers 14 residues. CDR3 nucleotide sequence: TGTGCCAGCAGCTTGATCTCAGGGGGTGAAAAACTGTTTTTT. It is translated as CASSLISGGEKLFF. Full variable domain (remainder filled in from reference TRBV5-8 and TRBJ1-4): EAGVTQSPTHLIKTRGQQATLRCSPISGHTSVYWYQQALGLGLQFLLWYDEGEERNRGNFPPRFSGRQFPNYSSELNVNALELEDSALYLCASSLISGGEKLFFGSGTQLSVL.

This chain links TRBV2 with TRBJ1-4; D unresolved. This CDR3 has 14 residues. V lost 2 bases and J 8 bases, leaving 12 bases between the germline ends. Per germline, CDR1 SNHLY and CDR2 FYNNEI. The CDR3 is CASSESGFREKLFF. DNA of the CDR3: TGTGCCAGCAGTGAATCGGGATTTCGGGAAAAACTGTTTTTT.

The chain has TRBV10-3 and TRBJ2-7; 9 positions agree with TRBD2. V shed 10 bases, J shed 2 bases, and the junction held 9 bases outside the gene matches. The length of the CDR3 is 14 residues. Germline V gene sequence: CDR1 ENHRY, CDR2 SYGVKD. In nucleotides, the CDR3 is TGTGCCACCCGAACTAGCGGGCCTACCTACGAGCAGTACTTC. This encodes CATRTSGPTYEQYF.

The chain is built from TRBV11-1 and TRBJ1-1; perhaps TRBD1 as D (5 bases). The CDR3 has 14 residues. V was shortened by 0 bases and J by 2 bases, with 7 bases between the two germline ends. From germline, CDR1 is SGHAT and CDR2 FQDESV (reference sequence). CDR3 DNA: TGTGCCAGCAGCTTAGCGGGGCGCAACACTGAAGCTTTCTTT. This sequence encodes CASSLAGRNTEAFF.

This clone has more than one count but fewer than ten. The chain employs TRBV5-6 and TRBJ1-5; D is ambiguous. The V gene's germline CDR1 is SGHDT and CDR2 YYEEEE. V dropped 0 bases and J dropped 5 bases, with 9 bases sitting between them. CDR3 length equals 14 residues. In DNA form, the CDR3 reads TGTGCCAGCAGCTTGGGCTTCGGGGATCAGCCCCAGCATTTT. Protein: CASSLGFGDQPQHF.

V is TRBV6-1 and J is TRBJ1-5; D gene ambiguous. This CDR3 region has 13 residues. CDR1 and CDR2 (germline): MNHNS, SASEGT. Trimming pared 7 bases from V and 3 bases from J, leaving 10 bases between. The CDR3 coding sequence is TGTGCCAGCAAACAGTTACTCAATCAGCCCCAGCATTTT. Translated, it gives CASKQLLNQPQHF.